This T cell receptor beta chain was sequenced for a study of siplizumab effects on memory and regulatory T cells (dated by TCRdb to the late 2010s). For the study in its entirety: The effect of the anti-CD2 antibody siplizumab on alloreactive T-cell subsets was examined in allogeneic mixed lymphocyte reactions constructed from human PBMCs. What the authors observed across the whole study: Whether proliferating Tregs from siplizumab cultures were suppressive was not functionally confirmed. Because sequences at frequencies below about 10^-5 were poorly captured, only a minor fraction of alloreactive clones could be mapped back to unstimulated subsets. A naive or memory phenotype could not be assigned to roughly 75-95% of proliferating CD4+ or CD8+ clones. Unstimulated naive T cells appeared to be more diverse than memory T cells, and naive cells seemed to make a substantial contribution to the alloresponse. Of the alloreactive CD4+ clones that could be mapped, the Treg-derived share averaged approximately 67% with siplizumab compared with roughly 27% in control reactions. The cumulative frequency of alloreactive sequences traceable to unstimulated CD4+ memory T cells was significantly reduced by siplizumab.

About this clone: This clone's antigen is unknown. No base quality values were provided; no much bigger clone lies one nucleotide off.

TCRbeta CDR3 sequencing was performed on sorted unstimulated T cells and on proliferating T cells recovered from mixed lymphocyte reactions. Fresh whole blood from nine to eleven HLA-typed healthy donors served as the source for isolating PBMCs. Library preparation employed the immunoSEQ multiplex PCR assay. Each sample had 90,000 to 100,000 TCR templates assayed by the deep sequencing platform. Genomic DNA extracted from sorted T cells was used for TCRbeta CDR3 sequencing. In the source study's methods: The R programming language was used for the clonal analysis of the TCRbeta CDR3 data. Comparing unstimulated samples against CFSE-low samples taken after the reaction was how alloreactive CD4+ and CD8+ clones were defined. Alloreactive CD4+ clones were assigned to regulatory or non-regulatory origin by matching sequences to sorted unstimulated Treg and non-Treg repertoires. The clones in this table, taken by TCRdb from immuneACCESS, are in-frame only. Not every clone is retained; where verified, under half of the shortfall comes from an unresolved V gene, and the cause of the rest is unknown. For V, J and clone size, that table is used; D and trimming come from the DNA. Across this sample there are about 87,000 clones, with 85% to 90% seen only once. The biggest ten clones account for roughly 14% of the sample.

From cysteine to phenylalanine, the CDR3 is 15 amino acids long. The kept DNA is CDR3 alone, 45 bases in frame from the first base. Via the germline V gene, CDR1 is MGHDK and CDR2 SYGVNS. Trimming accounts for 5 bases at V and 5 bases at J, while the number of junction bases matched to no gene is 9. The sequenced sample consisted of CD4+ T cells sorted from blood. The sequence links TRBV25-1 to TRBJ2-5, with 9 middle bases fitting TRBD1. The sequence came from a human donor in good health. Here is the DNA: TGTGCCAGCAGTTCCCCGGGACAGGGAATCGAGACCCAGTACTTC. This gives the protein CASSSPGQGIETQYF.